In its sample, the clone carrying this T cell receptor beta chain was seen a few times. The antigen is not known. This sample was included in a study of response to subunit inactivated influenza vaccine. Points from the study as a whole: It was suggested by the authors that few new T cells are recruited by each seasonal influenza vaccination.

TCRdb redid the calling of the RT-PCR reads with MiXCR, one entry per CDR3 protein. The profile shows 600,000 to 850,000 distinct CDR3 sequences, around 13% of them singletons. The V gene's germline CDR1 is MDHEN and CDR2 SYDVKM. Trimming took 5 bases from V and 3 from J, leaving 8 bases between them. The CDR3 is 13 amino acids. The chain combines TRBV28 with TRBJ2-1; D unclear. The sample here was PBMCs from blood, taken 14 to 15 days before vaccination. This TCR was recovered from a middle-aged man who received an inactivated influenza vaccine. CDR3 bases: TGTGCCAGCAGTCGGATGATCTACAATGAGCAGTTCTTC. Protein product: CASSRMIYNEQFF.